Shown below are 26 T cell receptor beta chains from a single sample sequenced in a study of shared clonotypes between healthy human individuals. Repertoires were generated with immunoSEQ multiplex PCR, while TCRdb's copy carries only in-frame clones and drops some. The sample holds about 2.1 million clones, 80% to 95% seen once. Terminally differentiated effector memory CD45RA+ cells were excluded by CCR7 positive selection of CD45RO-negative cells. The sequencing sample was made of naive CD8+ T cells from PBMCs. The receptors were gathered from a man aged 18-30 years in good health. Some clones in this sample may be carry-over from other donors' samples.

The gene calls are TRBV5-4 and TRBJ1-1; 10 nucleotides align to TRBD1. The CDR3 contains 17 residues. The trim removed 4 bases at V and 6 bases at J, leaving 15 bases unmatched. Germline V gives CDR1 SGHNT, CDR2 YYREEE (reference sequence). Written as DNA, the CDR3 is TGTGCCAGCAGCACGGGACAGGGGCCTTCCAGGATGTCTGAAGCTTTCTTT. Its protein product is CASSTGQGPSRMSEAFF.

The gene calls are TRBV27 and TRBJ1-5; D is uncertain. CDR1 and CDR2 (germline): MNHEY, SMNVEV (reference sequence). This CDR3 has 14 amino acids. Between the trimmed V and J ends, which lost 2 bases and 5 bases, there was a span of 10 bases. The CDR3 DNA follows: TGTGCCAGCAGTTTAGTGTCGGCTGATCAGCCCCAGCATTTT. It yields the protein CASSLVSADQPQHF.

The chain couples TRBV28 to TRBJ1-5; D is uncertain. V lost 7 bases, J lost 5 bases, and 18 bases lay in between. This CDR3 has 15 residues. Per germline, CDR1 MDHEN and CDR2 SYDVKM. The CDR3 coding sequence is TGTGCCAGCATCTCACCCGGCCGGGTCGATCAGCCCCAGCATTTT. This encodes CASISPGRVDQPQHF.

As DNA, the CDR3 is TGTGCCAGCAGTTTTGGCGGGAGGGCCACCGGGGAGCTGTTTTTT. Translating it yields CASSFGGRATGELFF. This chain connects TRBV27 to TRBJ2-2; TRBD2 aligns across 9 bases. V lost 3 bases to trimming and J lost 4 bases; unmatched junction nucleotides: 3. Germline V gene sequence: CDR1 MNHEY, CDR2 SMNVEV (reference sequence). The CDR3 runs 15 residues.

This chain links TRBV15 with TRBJ2-7; the match to TRBD1 covers 8 bases. This CDR3 has 14 amino acids. The germline V gene has CDR1 LNHNV and CDR2 YYDKDF (reference sequence). The junction had 6 bases not matched to a gene; V was cut back by 5 bases and J by 3 bases. The DNA of the CDR3 is TGTGCCACCAGCTACCGGACAGGGTTCTACGAGCAGTACTTC. It yields the protein CATSYRTGFYEQYF.

The rearrangement joins TRBV30 to TRBJ2-1; 8 bases are a match to TRBD2. This CDR3 is built from 16 residues. Unmatched junction bases numbered 11, after V lost 0 bases and J lost 7 bases. In germline, CDR1 is GTSNPN, CDR2 SVGIG (reference sequence). Here the CDR3 DNA reads TGTGCCTGGAGTGTAGGGCGGGAGGCCTGGGGGAATGAGCAGTTCTTC. This gives the protein CAWSVGREAWGNEQFF.

The chain joins TRBV9 to TRBJ2-1; D gene uncertain. V shed 2 bases and J shed 8 bases, with 14 bases lying between them. Looked up from germline, CDR1 is SGDLS and CDR2 is YYNGEE. The CDR3 is 14 residues long. In DNA form, the CDR3 reads TGTGCCAGCAGCGTCGTCCCCGCCTCGGATGAGCAGTTCTTC. Amino acids: CASSVVPASDEQFF.

The chain combines TRBV7-9 with TRBJ2-2; TRBD2 might be the D (6 bases). Trimming took off 2 bases at V and 7 bases at J, with 17 bases between the two ends. Germline-derived CDR1 and CDR2 are SEHNR and FQNEAQ (reference sequence). The CDR3 is 16 amino acids. The CDR3 region is CASSLIKPSADGELFF. DNA of the CDR3: TGTGCCAGCAGCTTAATTAAACCTAGCGCAGACGGGGAGCTGTTTTTT.

The chain employs TRBV7-9 and TRBJ2-7, with TRBD1 matching over 7 bases. The CDR3 runs 15 residues. V gave up 4 bases and J gave up 5 bases; unmatched junction bases: 11. Per the germline V gene, CDR1 is SEHNR and CDR2 is FQNEAQ (reference sequence). The CDR3 loop reads CASSSAQGRLHEQYF. CDR3 in DNA: TGTGCCAGCAGCTCCGCACAGGGGCGCCTCCACGAGCAGTACTTC. Based on the CDR3 plus reference TRBV7-9 and TRBJ2-7, the full variable domain is DTGVSQNPRHKITKRGQNVTFRCDPISEHNRLYWYRQTLGQGPEFLTYFQNEAQLEKSRLLSDRFSAERPKGSFSTLEIQRTEQGDSAMYLCASSSAQGRLHEQYFGPGTRLTVT.

This sequence joins TRBV4-1 and TRBJ2-3; 13 nucleotides agree with TRBD2. The CDR3 is made up of 17 amino acids. V lost 3 bases to trimming and J lost 3 bases; unmatched junction nucleotides: 6. Germline V gene lookup returns CDR1 MGHRA and CDR2 YSYEKL. The CDR3 region has the DNA TGCGCCAGCAGCCACCTTAGGACTAGCGGGAGAACAGATACGCAGTATTTT. It is translated as CASSHLRTSGRTDTQYF.

The chain has TRBV14 and TRBJ1-1, with D tentatively TRBD1 (6 bases). Trimming took off 5 bases at V and 1 base at J, with 17 bases between the two ends. Germline V gene lookup returns CDR1 SGHDN and CDR2 FVKESK. This CDR3 has 16 amino acids. The CDR3 spells CASSDDAGAQNTEAFF. The CDR3 nucleotides read TGTGCCAGCAGCGACGATGCAGGGGCACAGAACACTGAAGCTTTCTTT.

The chain is built from TRBV30 and TRBJ2-1; 8 bases line up with TRBD2. After removal of 2 bases from V and 2 bases from J, the junction contained 8 bases not matched to a gene. Germline V gene lookup returns CDR1 GTSNPN and CDR2 SVGIG (reference sequence). This CDR3 has 16 amino acids. The CDR3 spells CAWSSEVAGPYNEQFF. The DNA of the CDR3 is TGTGCCTGGAGTTCCGAAGTAGCGGGACCCTACAATGAGCAGTTCTTC.

The J gene is TRBJ2-1, the V gene TRBV4-3; D is undetermined. V was cut by 0 bases and J by 6 bases, with 9 bases left in between. The CDR3 runs to 14 residues. CDR1 LGHNA and CDR2 YSLEER come from the germline V gene. Written as DNA, the CDR3 is TGCGCCAGCAGCCAAGATGAATTCGGCAATGAGCAGTTCTTC. Translated, it gives CASSQDEFGNEQFF.

The chain couples TRBV28 to TRBJ1-5; D ambiguous. The V end was cut by 5 bases, the J end by 0 bases, with 20 bases between. Germline V gene data show CDR1 as MDHEN and CDR2 as SYDVKM. The CDR3 contains 18 residues. The CDR3 loop is CASSPIPEGSYSNQPQHF. CDR3 nucleotide sequence: TGTGCCAGCAGTCCAATCCCCGAGGGTAGCTATAGCAATCAGCCCCAGCATTTT.

The V and J genes are TRBV9 and TRBJ1-2; 8 bases are shared with TRBD1. Germline CDR1 is SGDLS and CDR2 is YYNGEE. The CDR3 is 17 residues long. The V and J ends lost 4 bases and 5 bases, in that order; junction bases with no gene match: 16. In nucleotides, the CDR3 is TGTGCCAGCAGCTCCCCTAACCCGACAGGGGTGGGTTATGGCTACACCTTC. It translates to CASSSPNPTGVGYGYTF.

The genes are TRBV28 and TRBJ2-7; maybe TRBD1 (6 bases). This CDR3 is built from 14 residues. The V end lost 3 bases, the J end lost 0 bases, and 9 bases lay between the germline ends. Germline-derived CDR1 and CDR2 are MDHEN and SYDVKM. The CDR3 region is CASSLGAPSYEQYF. For the CDR3, the DNA is TGTGCCAGCAGTTTGGGGGCCCCCTCCTACGAGCAGTACTTC.

This chain links TRBV15 with TRBJ2-7; D is undetermined. The germline gives CDR1 LNHNV, CDR2 YYDKDF (reference sequence). The CDR3 has 16 residues. Trimming stripped 5 bases from V and 4 bases from J, with 21 bases between. The CDR3 bases are TGTGCCACCAGCCCCAGTGATACCTGGATTGGGTACGAGCAGTACTTC. It encodes CATSPSDTWIGYEQYF.

The rearrangement links TRBV11-2 to TRBJ2-7; D remains ambiguous. Trimming stripped 5 bases from V and 3 bases from J, with 11 bases between. Germline V CDR1 and CDR2: SGHAT, FQNNGV. This CDR3 is 13 amino acids long. The CDR3 reads CASSLQQDYEQYF. The CDR3 bases are TGTGCCAGCAGCCTCCAGCAGGACTACGAGCAGTACTTC.

The rearrangement links TRBV29-1 to TRBJ2-2; D not resolved. CDR1 is SQVTM, CDR2 ANQGSEA, per germline. The V and J ends lost 7 bases and 7 bases respectively, with 10 bases between them. The CDR3 consists of 11 residues. The CDR3 nucleotides read TGCAGCGCACCATGGTACGGGGAGCTGTTTTTT. Protein product: CSAPWYGELFF.

CDR3 nucleotide sequence: TGTGCCATCAGTGAAGATACGTTCAGCCGCTACAATGAGCAGTTCTTC. Translation: CAISEDTFSRYNEQFF. The chain recombines TRBV10-3 with TRBJ2-1; the D is unclear. This CDR3 has 16 residues. Deletions cut 3 bases from V and 3 bases from J, with 15 bases between. The V gene's germline CDR1 is ENHRY and CDR2 SYGVKD.

As to this clone: Other DNA sequences in the sample encode the same CDR3. This rearrangement joins TRBV19 to TRBJ2-2, with no clear D. Germline CDR1 reads LNHDA; CDR2 reads SQIVND (reference sequence). V was trimmed by 1 base and J by 7 bases, leaving 4 bases between them. CDR3 length: 12 amino acids. The CDR3 sequence is CASSIGGGELFF. CDR3 bases: TGTGCCAGTAGTATAGGTGGCGGGGAGCTGTTTTTT.

CDR3 amino acids: CASSRSLRGRISYEQYF. DNA of the CDR3: TGTGCCAGCAGCCGTTCTCTTCGGGGGAGGATTTCCTACGAGCAGTACTTC. This rearrangement joins TRBV7-8 to TRBJ2-7, with D perhaps TRBD2 (6 bases). Trimming removed 5 bases from V and 1 base from J, with 21 bases in between. Germline V gene data show CDR1 as SGHVS and CDR2 as FQNEAQ. CDR3 length: 17 residues.

In regard to this clone: Different DNA sequences within this sample yield the same CDR3. The rearrangement uses TRBV29-1 and TRBJ2-7; 9 bases are shared with TRBD2. This CDR3 has 13 residues. The germline V gene encodes CDR1 SQVTM and CDR2 ANQGSEA. With 4 bases clipped from V and 6 bases from J, the junction kept 7 bases outside the gene matches. CDR3 DNA sequence: TGCAGCGTTGGGGTAGCGGGAGTTCTCGAGCAGTACTTC. Amino acids: CSVGVAGVLEQYF.

The chain recombines TRBV10-3 with TRBJ1-2; D possibly corresponds to TRBD1 (6 bases). Trimming removed 10 bases from V and 0 bases from J, with 21 bases in between. The CDR3 length is 16 residues. Looked up from germline, CDR1 is ENHRY and CDR2 is SYGVKD. The CDR3 nucleotides are TGTGCCACCGGGGGGACAAACCTTTATTCTAACTATGGCTACACCTTC. Residues: CATGGTNLYSNYGYTF.

The chain joins TRBV28 to TRBJ1-2; D call uncertain. Germline lookup yields CDR1 MDHEN and CDR2 SYDVKM. Trimming shortened V by 6 bases and J by 4 bases, and 9 bases separated the two germline ends. The CDR3 totals 12 residues. For the CDR3, the DNA is TGTGCCAGCAGCGGTCTGTTCTATGGCTACACCTTC. Protein: CASSGLFYGYTF.

The V and J genes are TRBV7-9 and TRBJ1-1; TRBD1 might be the D (5 bases). Per the germline V gene, CDR1 is SEHNR and CDR2 is FQNEAQ (reference sequence). With 5 bases removed from V and 3 bases from J, the gap between germline ends came to 13 bases. The CDR3 has 14 residues. DNA of the CDR3: TGTGCCAGCAGCCGGGCCGGGACGCACACTGAAGCTTTCTTT. Its protein product is CASSRAGTHTEAFF.